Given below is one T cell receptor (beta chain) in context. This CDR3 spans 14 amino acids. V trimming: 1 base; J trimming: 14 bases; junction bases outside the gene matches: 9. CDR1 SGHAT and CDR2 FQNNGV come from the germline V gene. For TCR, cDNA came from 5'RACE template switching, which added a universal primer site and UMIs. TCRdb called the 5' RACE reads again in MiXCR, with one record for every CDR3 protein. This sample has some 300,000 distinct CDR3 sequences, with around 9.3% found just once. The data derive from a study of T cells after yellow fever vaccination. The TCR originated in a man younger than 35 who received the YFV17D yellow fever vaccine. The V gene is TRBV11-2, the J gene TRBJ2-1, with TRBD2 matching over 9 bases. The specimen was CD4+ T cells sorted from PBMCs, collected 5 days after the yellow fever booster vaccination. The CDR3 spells CASSLAGSGGREFF. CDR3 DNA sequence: TGTGCCAGCAGCTTAGCCGGCAGCGGGGGGAGAGAGTTCTTC.